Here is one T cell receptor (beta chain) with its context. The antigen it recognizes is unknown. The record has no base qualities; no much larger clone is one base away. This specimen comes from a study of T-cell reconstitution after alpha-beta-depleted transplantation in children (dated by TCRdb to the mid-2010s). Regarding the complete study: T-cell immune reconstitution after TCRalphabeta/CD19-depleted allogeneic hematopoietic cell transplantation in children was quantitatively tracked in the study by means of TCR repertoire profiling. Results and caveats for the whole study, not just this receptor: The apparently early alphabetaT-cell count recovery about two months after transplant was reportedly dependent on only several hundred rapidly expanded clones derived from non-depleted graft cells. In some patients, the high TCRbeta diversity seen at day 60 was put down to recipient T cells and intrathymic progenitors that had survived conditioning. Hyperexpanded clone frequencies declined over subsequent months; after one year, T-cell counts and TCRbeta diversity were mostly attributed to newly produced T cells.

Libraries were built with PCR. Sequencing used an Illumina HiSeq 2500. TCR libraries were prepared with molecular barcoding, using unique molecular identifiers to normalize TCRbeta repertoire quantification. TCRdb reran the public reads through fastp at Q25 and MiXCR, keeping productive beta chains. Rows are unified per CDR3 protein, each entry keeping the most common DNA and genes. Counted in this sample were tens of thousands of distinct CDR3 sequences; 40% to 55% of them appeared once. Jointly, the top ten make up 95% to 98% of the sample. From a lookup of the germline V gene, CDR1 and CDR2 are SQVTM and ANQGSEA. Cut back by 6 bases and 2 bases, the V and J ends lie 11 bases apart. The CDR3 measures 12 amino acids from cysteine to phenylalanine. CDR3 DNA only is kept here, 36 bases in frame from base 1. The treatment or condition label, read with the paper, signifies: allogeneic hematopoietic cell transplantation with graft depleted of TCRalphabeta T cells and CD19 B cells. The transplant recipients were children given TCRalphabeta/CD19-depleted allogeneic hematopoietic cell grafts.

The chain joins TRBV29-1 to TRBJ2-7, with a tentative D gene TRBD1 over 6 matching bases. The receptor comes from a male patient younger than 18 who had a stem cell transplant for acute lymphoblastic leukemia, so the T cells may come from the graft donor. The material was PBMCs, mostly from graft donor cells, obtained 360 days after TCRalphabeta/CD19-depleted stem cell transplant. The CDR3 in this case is CSVIQGPYEQYF. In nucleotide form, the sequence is TGCAGCGTCATACAGGGTCCCTACGAGCAGTACTTC.